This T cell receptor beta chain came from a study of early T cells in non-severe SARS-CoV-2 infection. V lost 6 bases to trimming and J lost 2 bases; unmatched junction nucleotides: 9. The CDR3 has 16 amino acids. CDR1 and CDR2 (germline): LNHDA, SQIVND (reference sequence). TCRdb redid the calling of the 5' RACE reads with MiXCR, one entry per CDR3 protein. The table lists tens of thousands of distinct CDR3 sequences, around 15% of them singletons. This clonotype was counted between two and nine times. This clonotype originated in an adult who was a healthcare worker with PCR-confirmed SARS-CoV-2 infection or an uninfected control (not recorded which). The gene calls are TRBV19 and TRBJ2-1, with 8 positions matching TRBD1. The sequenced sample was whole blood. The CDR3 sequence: CASSTDREGPYNEQFF. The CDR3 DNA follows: TGTGCCAGTAGCACGGACAGGGAAGGTCCCTACAATGAGCAGTTCTTC.